This T cell receptor (beta chain) was documented in a study of blood T cell repertoires in COVID-19. Across the study: The study drew acute and convalescent COVID-19 samples from the United States, Italy and Spain. T cells, B-cell-depleted T cells, or PBMCs supplied cDNA or gDNA.

Authors' methods: Quantification of nucleated cells was approximated via reference gene primer amplification. Assay used: immunoSEQ multiplex PCR; TCRdb lists only in-frame clones, some missing. D and trimming come from the DNA, and the V and J calls and clone size come from that table. The top ten clones hold 7.5% to 9.5% of a sample with around 84,000 clones, approximately 86% of them seen once. With 4 bases clipped from V and 7 bases from J, the junction kept 4 bases outside the gene matches. The CDR3 is 14 residues long. Germline V gives CDR1 MDHEN, CDR2 SYDVKM. The source of this sequence is a man aged 80 or over with active or convalescent COVID-19. Sequenced input: peripheral blood. The chain employs TRBV28 and TRBJ1-4; 9 bases match TRBD1. The chain's CDR3 is CASSSGQGIEKLFF. The CDR3 region has the DNA TGTGCCAGCAGTTCGGGACAGGGTATTGAAAAACTGTTTTTT.